This TCR beta chain was sequenced during a study of Graves' ophthalmopathy and Graves' hyperthyroidism. Study background: Ahead of any treatment, peripheral blood was obtained at the initial diagnosis. General observations from the study: In blood, most expanded thyroid clonotypes above 0.001 frequency were also detected. Discrimination between ophthalmopathy and stable hyperthyroidism by a 13-signature model showed about 88% sensitivity and over 70% specificity.

Using RNA transcripts, the TCR beta CDR3 regions were amplified. First-round RT-PCR employed HTBI primers, with a second-round multiplex PCR after it. TCRdb processed the multiplex PCR reads anew with MiXCR; each CDR3 protein has one entry. The sample has approximately 700,000 distinct CDR3 sequences; about 40% are singletons. Note on this clonotype: Antigen specificity is unknown.

The diagnostic workup employed clinical symptoms, serum thyroxine, TRAb, thyroid ultrasound and orbital computed tomography. V gave up 5 bases and J gave up 4 bases; unmatched junction bases: 16. Per the germline V gene, CDR1 is SGHTA and CDR2 is FQGNSA. The length of the CDR3 is 17 residues. The source material was peripheral blood. The receptor was derived from an adult man with Graves' ophthalmopathy. The V gene is TRBV7-2, the J gene TRBJ2-7, with 8 bases fitting TRBD2. CDR3 sequence reads: CASSQEGAGGTPYEQYF. CDR3 nucleotide sequence: TGTGCCAGCAGCCAAGAAGGGGCGGGGGGCACCCCTTACGAGCAGTACTTC.